One sample yielded the 18 T cell receptor beta chains listed below, sequenced in a study of OX40 agonist ivuxolimab in advanced cancers. Data came from immunoSEQ multiplex PCR; TCRdb stores just in-frame clones and leaves some out. This table holds 95,000 to 150,000 clones, approximately 92% found once. The sequencing used CD4+ or CD8+ T cells sorted from blood, collected in a trial of the OX40 agonist ivuxolimab. These receptors came from an adult with an advanced solid tumor such as melanoma, head and neck, liver or kidney cancer.

The chain is built from TRBV19 and TRBJ1-3, with unresolved D. The CDR3 extends over 15 amino acids. V lost 6 bases, J lost 0 bases, and 12 bases lay in between. Germline V gene lookup returns CDR1 LNHDA and CDR2 SQIVND (reference sequence). In DNA form, the CDR3 reads TGTGCCAGTAGACCTGCAGATCTCTCTGGAAACACCATATATTTT. Translated: CASRPADLSGNTIYF. The full variable domain, completed using reference TRBV19 and TRBJ1-3, is DGGITQSPKYLFRKEGQNVTLSCEQNLNHDAMYWYRQDPGQGLRLIYYSQIVNDFQKGDIAEGYSVSREKKESFPLTVTSAQKNPTAFYLCASRPADLSGNTIYFGEGSWLTVV.

The V and J genes are TRBV20-1 and TRBJ2-1; D gene uncertain. Trimming stripped 2 bases from V and 9 bases from J, with 8 bases between. Per germline, CDR1 DFQATT and CDR2 SNEGSKA (reference sequence). There are 11 residues in the CDR3. CDR3: CSARSWTEQFF. CDR3 nucleotides: TGCAGTGCTAGATCGTGGACTGAGCAGTTCTTC.

The chain recombines TRBV11-2 with TRBJ2-7; D is perhaps TRBD1 or TRBD2 (5 bases each). Germline-derived CDR1 and CDR2 are SGHAT and FQNNGV. Trimming cost V 3 bases and J 4 bases, with 13 bases left between them. The CDR3 consists of 14 residues. CDR3 sequence: CASSFGTLRYEQYF. CDR3 bases: TGTGCCAGCAGCTTCGGGACCCTACGTTACGAGCAGTACTTC.

The CDR3 region has the DNA TGTGCCAGCAGCTATCTTGGACCCGGAACCGGGGAGCTGTTTTTT. It codes for CASSYLGPGTGELFF. The gene calls are TRBV7-3 and TRBJ2-2; D is unclear. Trimming pared 4 bases from V and 5 bases from J, leaving 14 bases between. CDR3 length equals 15 residues. Germline loops: CDR1 SGHTA, CDR2 FQGTGA.

This sequence joins TRBV5-8 and TRBJ1-2; D is undetermined. Trimming removed 0 bases at V and 3 bases at J, with 6 bases between. The CDR3 extends over 13 amino acids. Germline V gene data show CDR1 as SGHTS and CDR2 as YDEGEE. The CDR3 bases are TGTGCCAGCAGCTTGGAGAGGGACTATGGCTACACCTTC. Translating gives CASSLERDYGYTF.

V gene TRBV5-1 combines with J gene TRBJ1-1, with D unresolved. The CDR3 covers 13 residues. V was clipped by 4 bases and J by 1 base, with 8 bases between them. The germline V gene has CDR1 SGHRS and CDR2 YFSETQ. The CDR3, as DNA: TGCGCCAGCAGCATCGGGCAGAACACTGAAGCTTTCTTT. As protein: CASSIGQNTEAFF.

The rearrangement links TRBV18 to TRBJ1-1; 8 bases agree with TRBD1. Germline V lookup: CDR1 KGHSH, CDR2 LQKENI. The CDR3 runs 15 residues. V was pared by 4 bases and J by 4 bases, with 8 bases of the junction left unmatched. CDR3 DNA sequence: TGTGCCAGCTCACGGACGGGACAGGAGACCACTGAAGCTTTCTTT. Its translation is CASSRTGQETTEAFF. Full variable domain (missing parts from reference TRBV18 and TRBJ1-1): NAGVMQNPRHLVRRRGQEARLRCSPMKGHSHVYWYRQLPEEGLKFMVYLQKENIIDESGMPKERFSAEFPKEGPSILRIQQVVRGDSAAYFCASSRTGQETTEAFFGQGTRLTVV.

Here the CDR3 DNA reads TGTGCCAGCAGCTTAGGGGGGGCGAGGAATAATTCACCCCTCCACTTT. Encoded protein: CASSLGGARNNSPLHF. The gene calls are TRBV7-2 and TRBJ1-6, with D possibly matching TRBD1 (6 bases). Trimming pared 1 base from V and 5 bases from J, leaving 12 bases between. Germline assignment: CDR1 SGHTA and CDR2 FQGNSA. The CDR3 length is 16 residues.

The gene calls are TRBV19 and TRBJ1-5, with TRBD1 as a possible D gene (5 bases). This CDR3 contains 16 residues. Germline lookup yields CDR1 LNHDA and CDR2 SQIVND (reference sequence). Deletions cut 4 bases from V and 3 bases from J, with 16 bases between. CDR3 in DNA: TGTGCCAGTAGTACGGTCTTGACAGCCCTCAATCAGCCCCAGCATTTT. Amino acids: CASSTVLTALNQPQHF.

The chain couples TRBV5-4 to TRBJ1-2; unclear D gene. Germline values: CDR1 SGHNT, CDR2 YYREEE (reference sequence). This CDR3 has 12 residues. Trimming took off 4 bases at V and 8 bases at J, with 12 bases between the two ends. The CDR3 nucleotides are TGTGCCAGCAGCGTGGAGTATCTCGGCTACACCTTC. It translates to CASSVEYLGYTF.

The chain employs TRBV5-1 and TRBJ2-5; a weak D match, TRBD1 (6 bases). Per germline, CDR1 SGHRS and CDR2 YFSETQ. The CDR3 is 16 residues long. V shed 2 bases and J shed 5 bases, with 19 bases lying between them. The CDR3 bases are TGCGCCAGCAGCTTACCCAAAAGACAGGTTGACGAGACCCAGTACTTC. It is translated as CASSLPKRQVDETQYF.

The chain uses TRBV18 and TRBJ1-4, with TRBD1 as a possible D gene (5 bases). V shed 2 bases and J shed 7 bases, with 14 bases lying between them. Germline V gene data show CDR1 as KGHSH and CDR2 as LQKENI. There are 15 residues in the CDR3. The CDR3 nucleotides read TGTGCCAGCTCACCAATTCAAGGGACTGTTGAAAAACTGTTTTTT. Amino acid sequence: CASSPIQGTVEKLFF.

The genes are TRBV2 and TRBJ1-5; D is undetermined. The V gene's germline CDR1 is SNHLY and CDR2 FYNNEI. CDR3 size: 15 residues. V was cut by 1 base and J by 6 bases, with 13 bases left in between. CDR3 amino acids: CASSEVGGRLQPQHF. CDR3 sequence (DNA): TGTGCCAGCAGTGAAGTAGGCGGGAGACTTCAGCCCCAGCATTTT.

The rearrangement joins TRBV5-6 to TRBJ1-6; perhaps TRBD1 as D (6 bases). Germline V gene lookup returns CDR1 SGHDT and CDR2 YYEEEE. The V end was cut by 0 bases, the J end by 7 bases, with 8 bases between. The CDR3 extends over 14 amino acids. The CDR3 loop reads CASSLDRANSPLHF. CDR3 DNA: TGTGCCAGCAGCTTGGACAGGGCGAATTCACCCCTCCACTTT.

This clone appeared a single time. The chain has TRBV5-4 and TRBJ1-1; 9 bases agree with TRBD1. There are 15 residues in the CDR3. The germline V gene has CDR1 SGHNT and CDR2 YYREEE (reference sequence). V shed 3 bases, J shed 10 bases, and the junction held 13 bases outside the gene matches. This CDR3 is CASSYRDRASPGAFF. The CDR3 DNA follows: TGTGCCAGCAGCTACCGGGACAGGGCTTCCCCGGGAGCTTTCTTT.

The chain joins TRBV19 to TRBJ1-2; TRBD1 might be the D (5 bases). The CDR3 consists of 15 residues. Germline loops: CDR1 LNHDA, CDR2 SQIVND (reference sequence). V lost 3 bases, J lost 8 bases, and 19 bases lay in between. CDR3 protein: CASSMNSGTGGGYTF. DNA for the CDR3: TGTGCCAGTAGTATGAACTCCGGGACCGGGGGAGGCTACACCTTC.

The chain has TRBV7-9 and TRBJ2-3; D remains unclear. Germline CDR1 SEHNR, CDR2 FQNEAQ (reference sequence). V lost 4 bases, J lost 2 bases, and 4 bases lay in between. The CDR3 contains 12 residues. This CDR3 reads CASSSATDTQYF. CDR3 DNA: TGTGCCAGCAGCTCTGCCACAGATACGCAGTATTTT.

CDR3 in amino acids: CASSPYQEGRYTF. CDR3 coding DNA: TGTGCCAGCAGCCCCTACCAGGAGGGCCGCTACACCTTC. The gene calls are TRBV7-9 and TRBJ1-2, with D unclear. This CDR3 region has 13 residues. The germline V and J ends were trimmed by 5 bases and 9 bases, with 16 bases remaining between them. In germline, CDR1 is SEHNR, CDR2 FQNEAQ (reference sequence).